What follows are 20 T cell receptor beta chains derived from one specimen sequenced in a study of blood T cell repertoires in COVID-19. Measured with immunoSEQ multiplex PCR; TCRdb has only the in-frame clones, and not every one. The table lists about 480,000 clones, 88% of them singletons, with around 1.9% in the top ten. Sequencing input: PBMCs or T cells enriched from blood (not recorded which). The receptors come from a woman aged 40 to 50 who had recovered from COVID-19.

The sample holds one count of this clone. Within the sample, other DNA sequences also encode this same CDR3. The rearrangement uses TRBV9 and TRBJ1-2; no reliable D call. V was trimmed by 0 bases and J by 2 bases, leaving 5 bases between them. CDR3 length: 13 residues. Germline values: CDR1 SGDLS, CDR2 YYNGEE. DNA of the CDR3: TGTGCCAGCAGCGTAGACTCAAACTATGGCTACACCTTC. Its protein is CASSVDSNYGYTF.

This chain joins TRBV6-1 and TRBJ1-1, with a tentative D call TRBD1 (6 bases). Trimming removed 2 bases from V and 7 bases from J, with 8 bases in between. The CDR3 is 12 residues long. Germline lookup yields CDR1 MNHNS and CDR2 SASEGT. CDR3 loop: CASSEQGNEAFF. The CDR3 coding sequence is TGTGCCAGCAGTGAACAGGGGAATGAAGCTTTCTTT.

This sequence joins TRBV7-8 and TRBJ1-5; 7 bases line up with TRBD1. The CDR3 totals 15 residues. CDR1 is SGHVS, CDR2 FQNEAQ, per germline. J lost 4 bases, V lost 5 bases, and 8 bases had no gene match. The CDR3 reads CASSPSPTGNQPQHF. CDR3 nucleotides: TGTGCCAGCAGCCCTAGCCCGACAGGGAATCAGCCCCAGCATTTT.

CDR3 sequence reads: CSASFRDRAHEQYF. The CDR3, as DNA: TGCAGTGCTAGTTTCCGGGACAGGGCGCACGAGCAGTACTTC. The chain has TRBV20-1 and TRBJ2-7; 9 nucleotides align to TRBD1. The CDR3 length is 14 residues. J gave up 5 bases and V 3 bases, and 8 bases lay outside the gene matches. CDR1 is DFQATT, CDR2 SNEGSKA, per germline (reference sequence).

This chain joins TRBV10-1 and TRBJ1-1; 7 bases are shared with TRBD1. The length of the CDR3 is 13 residues. The ends lost 4 bases at V and 3 bases at J; junction bases unmatched: 2. Per the germline V gene, CDR1 is WNHNN and CDR2 is SYGVQD (reference sequence). CDR3 in DNA: TGCGCCAGCAGTGCAGACAGGGACACTGAAGCTTTCTTT. Protein: CASSADRDTEAFF.

The chain carries TRBV4-3 and TRBJ2-7, with D maybe TRBD2 (6 bases). The CDR3 is 15 residues long. V was clipped by 0 bases and J by 2 bases, with 11 bases between them. The germline gives CDR1 LGHNA, CDR2 YSLEER. The CDR3 DNA sequence: TGCGCCAGCAGCCAAGATCACCCGGGGGCCTACGAGCAGTACTTC. This encodes CASSQDHPGAYEQYF.

V usage is TRBV19 and J usage is TRBJ2-4; perhaps TRBD2 as D (6 bases). The V gene lost 6 bases and the J gene lost 1 base, with 13 bases spanning the gap. This CDR3 is 15 amino acids long. Germline V gene data show CDR1 as LNHDA and CDR2 as SQIVND (reference sequence). CDR3 in amino acids: CASRDLGGAKNIQYF. For the CDR3, the DNA is TGTGCCAGTAGAGACCTCGGAGGGGCCAAAAACATTCAGTACTTC.

The chain is built from TRBV11-2 and TRBJ1-2, with a weak D call TRBD1 (5 bases). From germline, CDR1 is SGHAT and CDR2 FQNNGV. This CDR3 spans 14 amino acids. The V and J ends lost 6 bases and 5 bases respectively, with 16 bases between them. CDR3 in amino acids: CASSSGVQAYGYTF. The CDR3 DNA follows: TGTGCCAGCAGTTCTGGGGTACAGGCATATGGCTACACCTTC.

The rearrangement links TRBV4-1 to TRBJ2-1, with D perhaps TRBD1 (5 bases). V was clipped by 4 bases and J by 10 bases, with 14 bases between them. CDR3 size: 13 residues. CDR1 and CDR2 from the germline V gene are MGHRA and YSYEKL. CDR3 residues: CASSLFQGSEQFF. CDR3 in DNA: TGCGCCAGCAGCCTTTTCCAGGGAAGCGAGCAGTTCTTC.

This sequence joins TRBV7-8 and TRBJ1-6; D remains unclear. The CDR3 totals 12 residues. V lost 5 bases and J 9 bases, leaving 8 bases between the germline ends. The germline gives CDR1 SGHVS, CDR2 FQNEAQ. Written as DNA, the CDR3 is TGTGCCAGCAGCCCCCTGAGTTCACCCCTCCACTTT. Translation gives CASSPLSSPLHF.

V is TRBV15 and J is TRBJ2-3, with 15 positions matching TRBD2. Germline CDR1 is LNHNV and CDR2 is YYDKDF (reference sequence). The CDR3 totals 19 residues. The trim removed 0 bases at V and 5 bases at J, leaving 9 bases unmatched. CDR3 residues: CATSRDGAGLAGGGDTQYF. The CDR3 DNA sequence: TGTGCCACCAGCAGAGATGGTGCGGGACTAGCGGGAGGTGGAGATACGCAGTATTTT.

The chain employs TRBV7-2 and TRBJ2-3, with 9 bases fitting TRBD1. Germline lookup yields CDR1 SGHTA and CDR2 FQGNSA. V dropped 0 bases and J dropped 2; count of bases not matched to a gene: 3. The CDR3 loop spans 16 amino acids. The CDR3 sequence is CASSLAGTGNTDTQYF. The CDR3 DNA reads as TGTGCCAGCAGCTTAGCCGGGACAGGGAACACAGATACGCAGTATTTT.

This clone was detected once. The V call is TRBV6-5, the J call TRBJ2-4; 12 bases agree with TRBD2. Per germline, CDR1 MNHEY and CDR2 SVGAGI. This CDR3 is built from 15 residues. Trimming at V came to 6 bases and at J to 1 base, leaving 1 base not matched to a gene. For the CDR3, the DNA is TGTGCCAGCAGCCTAGCGGGAGGGGCCAAAAACATTCAGTACTTC. This sequence encodes CASSLAGGAKNIQYF.

The rearrangement uses TRBV5-5 and TRBJ2-7, with TRBD2 matching over 7 bases. Germline loops: CDR1 SGHKS, CDR2 YYEKEE (reference sequence). Unmatched junction bases numbered 5, after V lost 4 bases and J lost 1 base. The CDR3 spans 14 residues. The CDR3 DNA follows: TGTGCCAGCAGCCGGGACTACTTTTCCTACGAGCAGTACTTC. Its translation: CASSRDYFSYEQYF.

The V gene is TRBV7-9, the J gene TRBJ2-3; possible D gene TRBD2, 6 bases. This CDR3 contains 13 residues. Germline CDR1 is SEHNR and CDR2 is FQNEAQ (reference sequence). Trimming stripped 3 bases from V and 4 bases from J, with 8 bases between. The CDR3: CASSFGGADTQYF. The CDR3 region has the DNA TGTGCCAGCAGCTTCGGAGGGGCAGATACGCAGTATTTT.

The chain is built from TRBV10-2 and TRBJ2-1, with 12 positions matching TRBD2. V was clipped by 2 bases and J by 4 bases; unmatched bases: 0. The CDR3 loop spans 15 amino acids. Germline lookup yields CDR1 WSHSY and CDR2 SAAADI. CDR3 DNA sequence: TGCGCCAGCAGTGAGACTAGCGGGAGGTACAATGAGCAGTTCTTC. Amino acids: CASSETSGRYNEQFF.

The chain carries TRBV24-1 and TRBJ1-1, with a possible D match to TRBD1 (6 bases). The CDR3 is made up of 15 amino acids. Deletions cut 4 bases from V and 5 bases from J, with 16 bases between. CDR1 KGHDR and CDR2 SFDVKD come from the germline V gene. DNA of the CDR3: TGTGCCACCAGTGACTCAGGGGCCCCCTGGACTGAAGCTTTCTTT. Protein product: CATSDSGAPWTEAFF.

The chain is built from TRBV6-1 and TRBJ1-3, with D possibly TRBD1 on 6 matching bases. The V end lost 7 bases, the J end lost 4 bases, and 14 bases lay between the germline ends. This CDR3 comprises 14 residues. Germline values: CDR1 MNHNS, CDR2 SASEGT. CDR3 DNA sequence: TGTGCCAGCACCCAGGGGAGTTTCGGAAACACCATATATTTT. Residues: CASTQGSFGNTIYF.

The V gene is TRBV18, the J gene TRBJ2-3, with D uncertain. The CDR3 is 16 residues long. V was clipped by 0 bases and J by 2 bases, with 12 bases between them. CDR1 and CDR2 from the germline V gene are KGHSH and LQKENI. This CDR3 reads CASSPPVIVYTDTQYF. CDR3 nucleotide sequence: TGTGCCAGCTCACCACCCGTTATCGTTTACACAGATACGCAGTATTTT.

J is TRBJ2-7 and V is TRBV7-2, with D possibly TRBD2 on 5 matching bases. The V end lost 4 bases, the J end lost 1 base, and 14 bases lay between the germline ends. The germline CDR1 and CDR2 sequences are SGHTA and FQGNSA. This CDR3 has 15 residues. CDR3 region: CASSSSQRLSYEQYF. CDR3 sequence (DNA): TGTGCCAGCAGCTCCAGCCAGCGGTTATCCTACGAGCAGTACTTC.